One sample yielded the 9 T cell receptor beta chains listed below, sequenced in a study of T cell responses to AZD1222 COVID-19 vaccine. TCRdb's table, derived via immunoSEQ multiplex PCR, lists solely in-frame clones and lacks some. This sample has about 180,000 clones, with around 88% found just once. Sequences were derived from peripheral blood, sampled 28 days after the second AZD1222 dose. The receptors were sampled from an adult who received the AZD1222 COVID-19 vaccine.

This rearrangement joins TRBV15 to TRBJ1-5; 7 bases agree with TRBD1. The CDR3 is 16 residues long. The junction had 8 bases not matched to a gene; V was cut back by 1 base and J by 5 bases. The germline gives CDR1 LNHNV, CDR2 YYDKDF (reference sequence). The CDR3, as DNA: TGTGCCACCAGCAGAGGATCGACAGGGATTGATCAGCCCCAGCATTTT. This gives the protein CATSRGSTGIDQPQHF.

The J gene is TRBJ1-6, the V gene TRBV6-5; D not certain. The germline V gene has CDR1 MNHEY and CDR2 SVGAGI. The CDR3 totals 14 residues. The V end was cut by 6 bases, the J end by 9 bases, with 15 bases between. The CDR3 sequence: CASRDRPPGSPLHF. The CDR3 bases are TGTGCCAGCAGGGATCGACCACCGGGTTCACCCCTCCACTTT.

The chain links TRBV5-1 to TRBJ2-5; tentative D call: TRBD1 (5 bases). This CDR3 is built from 14 residues. Trimming removed 6 bases from V and 3 bases from J, with 15 bases in between. CDR1 and CDR2 from the germline V gene are SGHRS and YFSETQ. The DNA for the CDR3 is TGCGCCAGCAAAGGGGAATGGGCGGAAGAGACCCAGTACTTC. Translated: CASKGEWAEETQYF.

This clone was picked up one time. The chain employs TRBV6-1 and TRBJ2-3; the D gene is possibly TRBD2 (7 bases). V dropped 3 bases and J dropped 2 bases, with 18 bases sitting between them. This CDR3 has 17 residues. The germline V gene has CDR1 MNHNS and CDR2 SASEGT. DNA for the CDR3: TGTGCCAGCAGTGAGGATGTCCGGGGGGCCAACACAGATACGCAGTATTTT. This encodes CASSEDVRGANTDTQYF.

This clone was seen a few times. CDR3: CASSQNWARGVGNTIYF. CDR3 coding DNA: TGTGCCAGCAGCCAAAATTGGGCGAGAGGTGTTGGAAACACCATATATTTT. V is TRBV3-1 (or the pseudogene TRBV3-2) and J is TRBJ1-3; D is unresolved. The germline CDR1 and CDR2 sequences are LGHDT and YNNKEL (reference sequence). The CDR3 runs 17 residues. V lost 2 bases, J lost 3 bases, and 17 bases lay in between.

The V and J genes are TRBV7-3 and TRBJ2-1; TRBD2 is a possible D gene (5 bases). V dropped 1 base and J dropped 0 bases, with 7 bases sitting between them. Germline V gene sequence: CDR1 SGHTA, CDR2 FQGTGA. The CDR3 sequence is 15 residues long. The DNA of the CDR3 is TGTGCCAGCAGCTTAAACGGGATCTCCTACAATGAGCAGTTCTTC. This sequence encodes CASSLNGISYNEQFF.

The chain combines TRBV5-1 with TRBJ1-1, with D uncertain. Trimming cost V 5 bases and J 0 bases, with 11 bases left between them. The CDR3 is 14 residues long. Germline V CDR1 and CDR2: SGHRS, YFSETQ. Written as DNA, the CDR3 is TGCGCCAGCAGTGACGACCCGTTGAACACTGAAGCTTTCTTT. Encoded protein: CASSDDPLNTEAFF.

CDR3 in amino acids: CASSFSAPTNEKLFF. The CDR3 region has the DNA TGTGCCAGCAGCTTCTCGGCCCCAACTAATGAAAAACTGTTTTTT. The rearrangement joins TRBV5-5 to TRBJ1-4; D ambiguous. The CDR3 totals 15 residues. Trimming removed 2 bases at V and 0 bases at J, with 8 bases between. CDR1 is SGHKS, CDR2 YYEKEE, per germline (reference sequence). Based on the CDR3 plus reference TRBV5-5 and TRBJ1-4, the full variable domain is DAGVTQSPTHLIKTRGQQVTLRCSPISGHKSVSWYQQVLGQGPQFIFQYYEKEERGRGNFPDRFSARQFPNYSSELNVNALLLGDSALYLCASSFSAPTNEKLFFGSGTQLSVL.

J is TRBJ2-2 and V is TRBV19, with D unresolved. This CDR3 spans 16 amino acids. The V gene's germline CDR1 is LNHDA and CDR2 SQIVND (reference sequence). Between the trimmed V and J ends, which lost 1 base and 4 bases, there was a span of 13 bases. CDR3 in amino acids: CASSIAAGRSTGELFF. CDR3 DNA: TGTGCCAGTAGTATAGCGGCTGGACGATCCACCGGGGAGCTGTTTTTT.